This TCR beta chain was captured in a study of T cell repertoires in cytomegalovirus infection (dated by TCRdb to about 2019). Some background on the complete study: Peptide stimulations targeted recently identified HLA-C-restricted CMV epitopes, whose presentation resists viral immunomodulation, together with well-studied HLA-B-restricted epitopes. Donor HLA type was relevant to the analysis, because carriage of CMV infection together with the matching HLA type was indicated by public TCR beta signatures. The full study reports these points: In both this cohort and an independent roughly 330-donor cohort, the cumulative frequency of public TCR beta family members distinguished carriers of CMV infection plus the relevant HLA type. The ex vivo response was dominated by HLA-C-restricted CMV-specific TCR beta clonotypes, and the single most frequent clonotype in two of eight donors was supplied by these HLA-C-restricted clonotypes.

The treatment or condition label, as the study defines it: in vitro stimulation with specific CMV peptide epitopes to enrich CMV-specific T cells. For CDR1 and CDR2, the germline V gene (reference sequence) lists SEHNR and FQNEAQ. The CDR3, from cysteine to phenylalanine, totals 16 residues. The read is trimmed to its CDR3 DNA, 48 bases read in frame from base 1. The V end loses 1 base and the J end loses 1 base, and a stretch of 13 bases separates them. The instrument was an Illumina HiSeq 1500. TCRdb reprocessed the public reads (quality trimming at Q25 with fastp, clone calling with MiXCR) and kept in-frame beta chains. Rows are unified per CDR3 protein, each entry keeping the most common DNA and genes. The sample yields about 400,000 distinct CDR3 sequences; about 34% were counted once. The top ten constitute 13% of the sample. Concerning this clonotype itself: Its antigen remains undetermined. No base-level quality is on record; no much larger clone is a single base apart.

The specimen was cultured PBMCs, collected from culture after CMV antigen stimulation. The chain is made from TRBV7-9 and TRBJ1-1; TRBD1 might be the D gene, on 5 matching bases. The clonotype originates from a human donor in good health (CMV status not recorded). Some clones in this sample may be carry-over from other donors' samples. At the DNA level, the sequence is TGTGCCAGCAGCTTAGGAGGTCGTGGGGGGAACACTGAAGCTTTCTTT. Protein translation: CASSLGGRGGNTEAFF.